This TCR beta chain was sequenced for a study of regulatory T cells in long-lasting Graves disease (dated by TCRdb to the early 2020s). A note on the overall study: In the newly diagnosed Graves' disease group, patients had been taking antithyroid drugs for less than 3 months. A total of around 35 samples underwent TCR sequencing: about 13 from persistent and about 20 from newly diagnosed Graves' disease patients. Patients with persistent Graves' disease were compared with patients with newly diagnosed Graves' disease using TCR sequencing and RNA sequencing of peripheral blood. The study was conducted in China and was registered as a clinical trial. General conclusions and limits of the study: Patients with persistent disease shared more public clonotypes (approximately 2,500) than newly diagnosed patients did (about 970). The authors noted that the small sample size was a limitation that may lower accuracy. Lower TCR Shannon entropy and fewer highly expanded clones were observed in persistent Graves' disease patients than in newly diagnosed patients, which suggested clonal expansion. Only the TCR beta chain was sequenced and analyzed. The study examined only peripheral blood because the primary lesion, thyroid tissue, could not be accessed. Persistent disease showed preferential use of TRBV28, TRBJ1-2 and TRBJ2-5, whereas newly diagnosed disease favored TRBV20-1 and TRBJ2-1.

Sample time point, as interpreted from the label and publication: newly diagnosed GD, antithyroid drugs for less than 3 months. For both TCR sequencing and RNA sequencing, RNA was extracted from PBMCs in TRIzol. The diagnosis of Graves' disease was made according to American Thyroid Association guidelines. The patients came from an endocrinology department in Xi'an, China. Each patient gave approximately 10 milliliters of peripheral blood, collected in an EDTA anticoagulant tube. Ficoll Paque Plus density gradient separation was used to isolate PBMCs, and no further T cell sorting was done. An Agilent 2100 Bioanalyzer and agarose gel were used to check RNA quality, and a NanoDrop 2000 was used to measure RNA concentration. This clonotype has only a few counts. Its antigen has not been determined. Qualities for individual bases were not recorded, and no much larger clone is one base off. The germline V gene supplies CDR1 SQVTM and CDR2 ANQGSEA. The CDR3 spans 14 residues, from the cysteine through the phenylalanine. Only the CDR3 portion is preserved as DNA: 42 bases, with reading frame beginning at the first base. V loses 5 bases at its end and J loses 4 bases; junction bases beyond the gene matches: 7.

Library creation used multiplex PCR. TCRdb records Illumina HiSeq 4000 as the sequencer. iRepertoire HTBI primers and Arm-PCR amplification of CDR3 regions were used to construct TCR beta libraries. Before sequencing, the PCR products underwent gel purification. From the authors' description of their analysis: Across samples, about 64 TRBV and around 15 TRBJ segments were identified and used for gene usage analysis of CDR3 amino acid clonotypes. Filtered high-quality paired reads were merged into contigs using COPE and FqMerger. BLAST was used to align contigs to IMGT TRBV, TRBD and TRBJ reference genes, and CDR3 was defined according to IMGT. Any clonotype with a frequency above 0.1% was classified as a highly expanded clone. Shannon entropy served as the measure of repertoire diversity, while the Gini coefficient captured V-J evenness. A clonotype found in more than one individual was treated as public. TCRdb ran its own pipeline on the public reads, namely fastp trimming at Q25 and MiXCR clone calling, and kept in-frame beta chains. Every distinct CDR3 protein forms one entry, paired with its most common genes and DNA. TCRdb, not the original authors, processed these V and J calls. Present in this sample are hundreds of thousands of distinct CDR3 sequences, roughly 15% of which were seen just once. About 17% of the sample is in the top ten clones.

These data are also associated with another study on T cells in Graves' hyperthyroidism and ophthalmopathy. Reported in the second study: Stable Graves' hyperthyroidism was defined as no progression to ophthalmopathy during 18 months of follow-up. Hyperthyroidism patients were newly diagnosed, had a disease duration of under 2 months, and were aged 18 to 65 years. The study excluded patients with uncontrolled infections, other autoimmune diseases, pregnancy or lactation. Diagnoses relied on clinical symptoms, serum thyroxine and TRAb, thyroid ultrasound and orbital computed tomography. The TCR CDR3 was subjected to a first round of RT-PCR using the HTBI primer set and the Qiagen OneStep RT-PCR kit. Blood samples also contained most of the expanded thyroid clonotypes (frequency above 0.001), which suggests that blood repertoires may reflect thyroid immune responses. In cross-validation, a model built on a 13 V-J signature told ophthalmopathy apart from stable hyperthyroidism with about 90% sensitivity and about 81% specificity, and in testing the same model reached 80%/75%. In validation, the model predicted progression to ophthalmopathy a median of roughly six months before onset, with approximately 68% sensitivity and 72.22% specificity. A discovery cohort of roughly 100 patients, roughly 45 with Graves' ophthalmopathy and roughly 59 with stable Graves' hyperthyroidism, was used to find distinguishing TCR V-J signatures. An independent validation cohort of about 19 hyperthyroidism patients and about 15 patients who later progressed to ophthalmopathy tested prospective prediction of ophthalmopathy. The 75 to 100 discovery patients were divided at random into training and test sets in a 7:3 ratio. The study also compared thyroid tissue and blood T-cell repertoires from 6 or 7 Graves' hyperthyroidism patients. Following sampling, methimazole starting at 30 mg daily was given to hyperthyroidism patients, and high-dose intravenous methylprednisolone was given to ophthalmopathy patients. A second multiplex PCR round built the libraries, followed by size selection and purification. Libraries were sequenced paired-end with 100 bp reads on an Illumina HiSeq2000. SOAPnuke was used to process the raw data, removing reads that contained adapters or uncalled bases, had a mean Phred below 15, or lacked an exact match to the constant primer or identifier. High-quality paired reads were merged with COPE v1.2.5, and unique nucleotide sequences were defined as clonotypes. MiTCR v1.1 was used to align clonotypes to the IMGT TRBV, TRBD and TRBJ reference segments. Only V-J combinations with frequency above 0.0001, covering approximately 99% of repertoires, were analysed. The TCS score was defined as F50 (clonal expansion) divided by E x V (chaos), with BLOSUM62-based TCRdist calculated between CDR3 peptides within each V-J. Welch's t-statistics and random forest reduced just over 500 V-J features to roughly 13, which were used in a naive Bayes classifier (R e1071). Sample size was not statistically predetermined, and blinding of investigators to group allocation was not performed. According to the paper, TCR Vbeta CDR3 sequencing was carried out on 135 peripheral blood samples, which came from 40 to 45 ophthalmopathy, under 85 hyperthyroidism and about 17 progressor patients.

The source was peripheral blood mononuclear cells (PBMCs), collected at new diagnosis, from a patient treated with antithyroid drugs. The rearranged chain carries TRBV29-1 and TRBJ1-3, with 8 bases aligning to TRBD1. The clonotype was recovered from a woman between 25 and 40 years old with Graves disease. Donor details come from another sample of the same person, matched by shared clones. The CDR3 is CSVPDRAGGNTIYF. The DNA is as follows: TGCAGCGTTCCGGACAGGGCTGGAGGAAACACCATATATTTT.